One and the same sample provided the 21 T cell receptor beta chains below, sequenced in a study of CD8+ T cells in alopecia areata. Sequencing templates came from extracted RNA that was reverse transcribed into cDNA. The repertoire was sequenced with immunoSEQ multiplex PCR; TCRdb's copy has only in-frame clones and lacks some. The sample yields tens of thousands of clones, around three quarters seen once. The sample was NKG2D-low CD8+ T cells sorted from blood. The receptors shown here come from a human donor with alopecia areata.

This chain uses TRBV29-1 with TRBJ1-3, with no clear D. Germline V gene data show CDR1 as SQVTM and CDR2 as ANQGSEA. With 5 bases removed from V and 5 bases from J, the gap between germline ends came to 13 bases. This CDR3 spans 13 amino acids. In DNA form, the CDR3 reads TGCAGCGTTAACACAGAGAACCGAAACACCATATATTTT. As protein: CSVNTENRNTIYF.

The chain uses TRBV7-9 and TRBJ2-3, with D possibly being TRBD1 (5 bases). Trimming took off 3 bases at V and 3 bases at J, with 13 bases between the two ends. Germline loops: CDR1 SEHNR, CDR2 FQNEAQ (reference sequence). The CDR3 is made up of 15 amino acids. The CDR3 region is CASSLGQTETDTQYF. CDR3 sequence (DNA): TGTGCCAGCAGCTTGGGGCAGACAGAAACAGATACGCAGTATTTT.

The V and J genes are TRBV5-1 and TRBJ2-1; D is uncertain. Germline CDR1 and CDR2: SGHRS and YFSETQ. V was shortened by 2 bases and J by 8 bases, with 14 bases between the two germline ends. This CDR3 has 14 amino acids. The DNA of the CDR3 is TGCGCCAGCAGCTTCTACACAAATGCCGATGAGCAGTTCTTC. The encoded protein is CASSFYTNADEQFF.

This chain connects TRBV7-8 to TRBJ2-5; a weak D match, TRBD2 (5 bases). V lost 1 base and J 8 bases, leaving 14 bases between the germline ends. The CDR3 spans 14 residues. Per germline, CDR1 SGHVS and CDR2 FQNEAQ. In DNA, the CDR3 is TGTGCCAGCAGCTTAGGAGGGTCCCGTGAAACCCAGTACTTC. Protein sequence: CASSLGGSRETQYF.

The chain employs TRBV7-9 and TRBJ1-2; 11 nucleotides line up with TRBD1. Germline loops: CDR1 SEHNR, CDR2 FQNEAQ (reference sequence). The CDR3 totals 14 residues. V was pared by 0 bases and J by 6 bases, with 0 bases of the junction left unmatched. The CDR3 nucleotides read TGTGCCAGCAGCTTAGCGGACAGGGGGCATGGCTACACCTTC. Translation gives CASSLADRGHGYTF.

The chain uses TRBV30 and TRBJ2-5; possibly TRBD2 for D (6 bases). The CDR3 has 15 residues. Germline V gene sequence: CDR1 GTSNPN, CDR2 SVGIG (reference sequence). The ends were cut back, 7 bases at V and 7 bases at J, with 25 bases in the middle. CDR3 region: CASTCCDSGDPTQYF. CDR3 DNA sequence: TGTGCCTCAACTTGTTGTGATAGCGGCGATCCGACCCAGTACTTC.

This clone was observed a handful of times. V and J are TRBV19 and TRBJ2-3; possibly TRBD1 for D (5 bases). The CDR3 runs 13 residues. V was clipped by 5 bases and J by 2 bases, with 8 bases between them. Germline V gene lookup returns CDR1 LNHDA and CDR2 SQIVND (reference sequence). CDR3 sequence: CASSYGATDTQYF. In nucleotides, the CDR3 is TGTGCCAGTAGTTATGGGGCCACAGATACGCAGTATTTT.

This chain uses TRBV6-5 with TRBJ1-1; D not resolved. Trimming left V 2 bases short and J 3 bases short, with 4 bases between. This CDR3 has 12 amino acids. The germline gives CDR1 MNHEY, CDR2 SVGAGI. The CDR3 nucleotides are TGTGCCAGCAGTTACGGGCACACTGAAGCTTTCTTT. Protein product: CASSYGHTEAFF.

This clone was counted between two and nine times. J is TRBJ2-3 and V is TRBV14; no clear D. V gave up 0 bases and J gave up 2 bases, with 6 bases separating them. Germline V lookup: CDR1 SGHDN, CDR2 FVKESK. This CDR3 has 14 amino acids. This CDR3 is CASSQETFTDTQYF. The DNA of the CDR3 is TGTGCCAGCAGCCAAGAGACTTTCACAGATACGCAGTATTTT.

The CDR3 loop is CAISAGVKETQYF. DNA of the CDR3: TGTGCCATCAGTGCGGGAGTAAAAGAGACCCAGTACTTC. The chain combines TRBV10-3 with TRBJ2-5, with a weak D call TRBD2 (6 bases). Trimming cost V 4 bases and J 3 bases, with 9 bases left between them. Germline loops: CDR1 ENHRY, CDR2 SYGVKD. The CDR3 covers 13 residues.

The chain couples TRBV4-2 to TRBJ2-5; D may match TRBD1 or TRBD2 (6 bases each). The CDR3 is 15 amino acids. Trimming removed 0 bases from V and 4 bases from J, with 12 bases in between. Germline V gene data show CDR1 as LGHNA and CDR2 as YNFKEQ. The CDR3 coding sequence is TGTGCCAGCAGCCAAGAGGAAGGGGGGCCAGAGACCCAGTACTTC. It yields the protein CASSQEEGGPETQYF.

The chain employs TRBV29-1 and TRBJ2-2; 9 bases line up with TRBD2. The CDR3 sequence is 16 residues long. The V gene end was trimmed by 4 bases and the J gene end by 8 bases; junction bases not matched to a gene: 14. The V gene's germline CDR1 is SQVTM and CDR2 ANQGSEA. The DNA for the CDR3 is TGCAGCGTTGTCCTTAGCGGGAGTTACAGAACGGGGGAGCTGTTTTTT. Its protein is CSVVLSGSYRTGELFF.

This clone came up a few times. The gene calls are TRBV7-9 and TRBJ2-6, with 11 bases identical to TRBD1. The germline CDR1 and CDR2 sequences are SEHNR and FQNEAQ (reference sequence). The V and J ends lost 5 bases and 0 bases, in that order; junction bases with no gene match: 6. CDR3 size: 18 residues. The CDR3 DNA is TGTGCCAGCAGCACTTCCGGGACAGGGGGCTCTGGGGCCAACGTCCTGACTTTC. Protein product: CASSTSGTGGSGANVLTF.

This chain joins TRBV27 and TRBJ1-1, with D possibly being TRBD1 (6 bases). Per germline, CDR1 MNHEY and CDR2 SMNVEV (reference sequence). The length of the CDR3 is 14 residues. V lost 6 bases, J lost 1 base, and 12 bases lay in between. The CDR3 is CASSFIRGNTEAFF. CDR3 DNA sequence: TGTGCCAGCAGCTTTATCAGGGGGAACACTGAAGCTTTCTTT.

The rearrangement uses TRBV14 and TRBJ2-1; TRBD1 matches at 10 bases. The junction had 10 bases not matched to a gene; V was cut back by 2 bases and J by 12 bases. The CDR3 loop spans 15 amino acids. Germline values: CDR1 SGHDN, CDR2 FVKESK. DNA of the CDR3: TGTGCCAGCAGCCAAACGTGGGGGACAGGGGTCTTGCAGTTCTTC. It is translated as CASSQTWGTGVLQFF.

The genes are TRBV28 and TRBJ1-2; a possible D gene is TRBD1 (5 bases). The CDR3 is made up of 14 amino acids. V lost 7 bases and J lost 1, with 13 bases in between. The germline CDR1 and CDR2 sequences are MDHEN and SYDVKM. This CDR3 reads CASTPSGLNYGYTF. The CDR3 DNA reads TGTGCCAGCACCCCATCAGGGCTTAACTATGGCTACACCTTC.

The chain joins TRBV27 to TRBJ2-3; D is unclear. Trimming shortened V by 2 bases and J by 0 bases, and 6 bases separated the two germline ends. From germline, CDR1 is MNHEY and CDR2 SMNVEV (reference sequence). CDR3 size: 14 residues. In DNA, the CDR3 is TGTGCCAGCAGTTTAACCAGAAGCACAGATACGCAGTATTTT. It encodes CASSLTRSTDTQYF.

The chain uses TRBV4-1 and TRBJ2-2; D gene unclear. Trimming stripped 5 bases from V and 1 base from J, with 8 bases between. Germline CDR1 is MGHRA and CDR2 is YSYEKL. The CDR3 loop spans 14 amino acids. The CDR3: CASSAVGNTGELFF. Here the CDR3 DNA reads TGCGCCAGCAGCGCGGTTGGGAACACCGGGGAGCTGTTTTTT.

The V and J genes are TRBV7-9 and TRBJ2-5, with 7 bases fitting TRBD1. The length of the CDR3 is 16 residues. Germline assignment: CDR1 SEHNR and CDR2 FQNEAQ (reference sequence). The V segment lost 8 bases and the J segment 1 base; nucleotides outside the gene matches: 13. This chain's CDR3 is CASGGFGGQTQETQYF. CDR3 nucleotides: TGTGCCAGCGGGGGTTTTGGGGGACAGACCCAAGAGACCCAGTACTTC.

The CDR3 coding sequence is TGTGCCACCCACCAAGTCTCCGGGACAGAGGAGTACTTC. Translating gives CATHQVSGTEEYF. This chain uses TRBV28 with TRBJ2-7, with 7 bases matching TRBD1. CDR1 and CDR2 (germline): MDHEN, SYDVKM. CDR3 length: 13 residues. With 10 bases clipped from V and 11 bases from J, the junction kept 17 bases outside the gene matches.

The chain couples TRBV5-1 to TRBJ2-7; a possible D gene is TRBD2 (5 bases). V gave up 4 bases and J gave up 3 bases, with 14 bases separating them. Germline V gives CDR1 SGHRS, CDR2 YFSETQ. The CDR3 length is 14 residues. CDR3 amino acids: CASSPAGRVYEQYF. In DNA form, the CDR3 reads TGCGCCAGCAGCCCCGCCGGGCGGGTCTACGAGCAGTACTTC.